This T cell receptor beta chain was identified during a study of blood T cell repertoires in COVID-19. This CDR3 comprises 16 residues. Looked up from germline, CDR1 is SGHRS and CDR2 is YFSETQ. The trim removed 3 bases at V and 2 bases at J, leaving 10 bases unmatched. Authors' analysis steps: Reference gene primer amplification in the assay estimated nucleated cell counts. This table comes from immunoSEQ multiplex PCR, and its TCRdb copy is limited to in-frame clones, with some not included. D and trimming come from the DNA, and the V and J calls and clone size come from that table. The profile covers 250,000 to 400,000 clones, with around 88% appearing a single time and 1.5% to 2% taken by the ten largest.

The sequencing input was peripheral blood. This TCR derives from a woman between 25 and 40 years old with COVID-19, enrolled during active disease. The gene calls are TRBV5-1 and TRBJ2-7, with 8 positions matching TRBD2. CDR3 in amino acids: CASSSGWVAGTYEQYF. The DNA of the CDR3 is TGCGCCAGCAGCTCTGGGTGGGTAGCGGGGACCTACGAGCAGTACTTC.